Shown below are 27 T cell receptor beta chains from a single sample sequenced in a study of blood T cell repertoires in COVID-19. The method was immunoSEQ multiplex PCR; TCRdb's version includes in-frame clones alone and lacks a portion of them. The data contain tens of thousands of clones, 80% of them singletons. Sequencing was done on a sample of peripheral blood. These receptors came from a man aged 70-80 years who had recovered from COVID-19.

The rearrangement uses TRBV6-1 and TRBJ2-4; no definite D call. There are 12 residues in the CDR3. Germline CDR1 MNHNS, CDR2 SASEGT. V was shortened by 0 bases and J by 6 bases, with 3 bases between the two germline ends. The CDR3 coding sequence is TGTGCCAGCAGTGAAGCTAGAAACATTCAGTACTTC. Protein sequence: CASSEARNIQYF.

This clone was counted a few times. The chain uses TRBV30 and TRBJ1-1, with unresolved D. The CDR3 is made up of 10 amino acids. CDR1 GTSNPN and CDR2 SVGIG come from the germline V gene (reference sequence). V lost 8 bases and J 4 bases, leaving 8 bases between the germline ends. This CDR3 is CAAAVTEAFF. DNA for the CDR3: TGTGCCGCAGCGGTCACTGAAGCTTTCTTT. The full variable domain, rest sourced from reference TRBV30 and TRBJ1-1, is SQTIHQWPATLVQPVGSPLSLECTVEGTSNPNLYWYRQAAGRGLQLLFYSVGIGQISSEVPQNLSASRPQDRQFILSSKKLLLSDSGFYLCAAAVTEAFFGQGTRLTVV.

This chain connects TRBV6-2 or TRBV6-3 to TRBJ1-5; D might be TRBD1 (5 bases). V lost 0 bases to trimming and J lost 6 bases, with 15 bases between them. This CDR3 spans 16 amino acids. Germline V gene sequence: CDR1 MNHEY, CDR2 SVGEGT. CDR3 loop: CASSYSISRRGQPQHF. Written as DNA, the CDR3 is TGTGCCAGCAGTTACTCGATCTCCAGGAGGGGTCAGCCCCAGCATTTT.

The rearrangement uses TRBV5-5 and TRBJ1-4; D unclear. The ends were cut back, 3 bases at V and 7 bases at J, with 13 bases in the middle. From germline, CDR1 is SGHKS and CDR2 YYEKEE (reference sequence). The CDR3 contains 14 residues. The CDR3 sequence is CASSSIEVGEKLFF. The CDR3 DNA follows: TGTGCCAGCAGCTCGATTGAGGTTGGTGAAAAACTGTTTTTT.

The chain employs TRBV7-2 and TRBJ1-3, with 7 bases lining up with TRBD1. Trimming removed 5 bases from V and 4 bases from J; junction bases left unmatched: 11. The CDR3 runs 16 residues. Germline CDR1 is SGHTA and CDR2 is FQGNSA. CDR3 sequence reads: CASSTRRETGGNTIYF. The CDR3 nucleotides read TGTGCCAGCAGCACCAGACGAGAGACAGGGGGAAACACCATATATTTT.

The chain has TRBV7-2 and TRBJ2-3; 8 nucleotides agree with TRBD1. Trimming cost V 5 bases and J 2 bases; bases outside gene matches: 6. CDR3 size: 15 residues. Germline lookup yields CDR1 SGHTA and CDR2 FQGNSA. For the CDR3, the DNA is TGTGCCAGCAGCGCCCGACAGGGGCACACAGATACGCAGTATTTT. Its protein product is CASSARQGHTDTQYF.

This chain uses TRBV4-3 with TRBJ2-3; a possible D gene is TRBD1 (6 bases). The V and J ends lost 3 bases and 3 bases respectively, with 19 bases between them. Germline V lookup: CDR1 LGHNA, CDR2 YSLEER. The CDR3 is 17 residues long. CDR3 sequence reads: CASSQSIGGGRTDTQYF. DNA of the CDR3: TGCGCCAGCAGCCAGTCCATTGGGGGCGGCAGGACAGATACGCAGTATTTT.

The chain links TRBV30 to TRBJ1-2; 7 bases map to TRBD1. Germline trimming cut 3 bases from V and 2 bases from J; bases unmatched to any gene: 3. Germline V gene lookup returns CDR1 GTSNPN and CDR2 SVGIG (reference sequence). This CDR3 contains 13 residues. The CDR3 DNA sequence: TGTGCCTGGAGCGGGACAGCAAACTATGGCTACACCTTC. Translating it yields CAWSGTANYGYTF. Full variable domain (missing parts from reference TRBV30 and TRBJ1-2): SQTIHQWPATLVQPVGSPLSLECTVEGTSNPNLYWYRQAAGRGLQLLFYSVGIGQISSEVPQNLSASRPQDRQFILSSKKLLLSDSGFYLCAWSGTANYGYTFGSGTRLTVV.

The chain links TRBV19 to TRBJ1-1; 8 bases agree with TRBD1. V shed 4 bases, J shed 7 bases, and the junction held 8 bases outside the gene matches. The CDR3 has 14 amino acids. In germline, CDR1 is LNHDA, CDR2 SQIVND (reference sequence). The CDR3 region has the DNA TGTGCCAGTAGTAATCAGGGGGCGCGGAGTGAAGCTTTCTTT. It specifies CASSNQGARSEAFF.

J is TRBJ1-3 and V is TRBV18; D is unresolved. Germline CDR1 reads KGHSH; CDR2 reads LQKENI. The CDR3 contains 15 residues. Trimming removed 3 bases from V and 0 bases from J, with 9 bases in between. CDR3 loop: CASSPANPSGNTIYF. The CDR3 DNA is TGTGCCAGCTCACCTGCGAATCCCTCTGGAAACACCATATATTTT.

The rearrangement uses TRBV6-6 and TRBJ1-5; tentative D call: TRBD1 (6 bases). Looked up from germline, CDR1 is MNHNY and CDR2 is SVGAGI (reference sequence). Trimming took 7 bases from V and 3 from J, leaving 19 bases between them. The CDR3 runs 16 residues. The CDR3 DNA is TGTGCCAGCACCGACTCCGGGACAAAGGTCAATCAGCCCCAGCATTTT. Amino acids: CASTDSGTKVNQPQHF.

This chain links TRBV6-5 with TRBJ1-6; D not certain. Germline CDR1 and CDR2: MNHEY and SVGAGI. This CDR3 spans 14 amino acids. Trimming cost V 2 bases and J 6 bases, with 8 bases left between them. The CDR3 sequence is CASSYRRINSPLHF. The CDR3 DNA is TGTGCCAGCAGTTACAGGCGGATTAATTCACCCCTCCACTTT.

The gene calls are TRBV12-2 and TRBJ1-2; the tabulated D call, TRBD1, remains unverified against the DNA. TRBV12-2 is noted as a pseudogene. The CDR3 runs 18 residues. The CDR3 nucleotides read TGTGCAAGTCGCCCGCAAGAAGTCTTGGGGGCTTTGAACTATGGCTACACCTTC. Amino acid sequence: CASRPQEVLGALNYGYTF.

The rearrangement uses TRBV9 and TRBJ2-7; D remains unclear. CDR3 length equals 14 residues. The V end lost 0 bases, the J end lost 1 base, and 8 bases lay between the germline ends. CDR1 SGDLS and CDR2 YYNGEE come from the germline V gene. The CDR3 DNA is TGTGCCAGCAGCGTAGAATGGAGTTCCTACGAGCAGTACTTC. Translated: CASSVEWSSYEQYF.

The chain combines TRBV4-1 with TRBJ2-5; D is perhaps TRBD2 (6 bases). Germline V gene lookup returns CDR1 MGHRA and CDR2 YSYEKL. The CDR3 is made up of 18 amino acids. Trimming took 1 base from V and 1 from J, leaving 19 bases between them. CDR3 sequence: CASSQVIVRLALQETQYF. The CDR3 DNA reads TGCGCCAGCAGCCAAGTCATCGTCCGGCTAGCGCTCCAAGAGACCCAGTACTTC.

The CDR3 reads CASSFQNTEAFF. In nucleotides, the CDR3 is TGTGCCAGCAGCTTTCAGAACACTGAAGCTTTCTTT. The chain links TRBV3-1 (or the pseudogene TRBV3-2) to TRBJ1-1; D gene uncertain. In germline, CDR1 is LGHDT, CDR2 YNNKEL (reference sequence). The CDR3 contains 12 residues. The V gene lost 5 bases and the J gene lost 1 base, with 5 bases spanning the gap.

This chain connects TRBV6-5 to TRBJ1-2; D gene ambiguous. The CDR3 consists of 13 residues. Trimming left V 7 bases short and J 5 bases short, with 14 bases between. Germline CDR1 MNHEY, CDR2 SVGAGI. This CDR3 reads CASTNGERYGYTF. CDR3 coding DNA: TGTGCCAGCACCAATGGGGAGAGGTATGGCTACACCTTC.

The chain carries TRBV5-1 and TRBJ2-1; 10 nucleotides align to TRBD1. Germline CDR1 reads SGHRS; CDR2 reads YFSETQ. V was pared by 5 bases and J by 7 bases, with 9 bases of the junction left unmatched. This CDR3 has 15 residues. CDR3: CASSTGTGVGNEQFF. CDR3 in DNA: TGCGCCAGCAGTACGGGGACAGGGGTTGGGAATGAGCAGTTCTTC.

The chain recombines TRBV4-3 with TRBJ1-3; tentatively, D is TRBD1 (6 bases). The germline CDR1 and CDR2 sequences are LGHNA and YSLEER. Deletions cut 0 bases from V and 2 bases from J, with 11 bases between. The CDR3 sequence is 16 residues long. The CDR3 DNA sequence: TGCGCCAGCAGCCAAGAGATCAGGGGAACTGGAAACACCATATATTTT. Its translation is CASSQEIRGTGNTIYF.

This clone was picked up one time. The chain combines TRBV11-2 with TRBJ2-5; no clear D gene. V was pared by 1 base and J by 1 base, with 4 bases between. Germline loops: CDR1 SGHAT, CDR2 FQNNGV. This CDR3 has 13 residues. The CDR3 sequence: CASSLVVQETQYF. CDR3 nucleotides: TGTGCCAGCAGCTTAGTAGTCCAAGAGACCCAGTACTTC.

The V gene is TRBV28, the J gene TRBJ1-2; D is possibly TRBD1 (6 bases). V was cut by 3 bases and J by 8 bases, with 16 bases left in between. CDR1 and CDR2 from the germline V gene are MDHEN and SYDVKM. The CDR3 has 14 amino acids. CDR3 loop: CASSLMLQGKGYTF. The CDR3 region has the DNA TGTGCCAGCAGTTTGATGCTACAGGGCAAAGGCTACACCTTC.

The chain links TRBV3-1 (or the pseudogene TRBV3-2) to TRBJ1-3; D gene uncertain. The CDR3 consists of 15 residues. V lost 2 bases, J lost 4 bases, and 12 bases lay in between. Germline V gives CDR1 LGHDT, CDR2 YNNKEL (reference sequence). Written as DNA, the CDR3 is TGTGCCAGCAGCCAAACCCCATTGGGCGGAAACACCATATATTTT. Translating gives CASSQTPLGGNTIYF.

The chain is built from TRBV19 and TRBJ2-5; TRBD1 aligns across 8 bases. The germline gives CDR1 LNHDA, CDR2 SQIVND (reference sequence). V lost 4 bases to trimming and J lost 2 bases; unmatched junction nucleotides: 3. The CDR3 is 14 residues long. The CDR3 coding sequence is TGTGCCAGTAGTACCCGGGACAGGCAAGAGACCCAGTACTTC. It specifies CASSTRDRQETQYF.

This chain connects TRBV9 to TRBJ2-1; 12 positions agree with TRBD2. Germline CDR1 SGDLS, CDR2 YYNGEE. J lost 4 bases, V lost 3 bases, and 2 bases had no gene match. This CDR3 region has 15 residues. The CDR3 DNA reads as TGTGCCAGCAGCGCTAGCGGGAGGGCGTACAATGAGCAGTTCTTC. Its translation: CASSASGRAYNEQFF.

The chain employs TRBV6-5 and TRBJ1-2; 7 bases are shared with TRBD1. The junction had 11 bases not matched to a gene; V was cut back by 6 bases and J by 4 bases. This CDR3 region has 15 residues. Germline loops: CDR1 MNHEY, CDR2 SVGAGI. The DNA of the CDR3 is TGTGCCAGCAGAGGAACAGGGGATAATCTCTATGGCTACACCTTC. Translated: CASRGTGDNLYGYTF.

The chain has TRBV11-3 and TRBJ2-2; 8 bases line up with TRBD1. V trimming: 5 bases; J trimming: 3 bases; junction bases outside the gene matches: 5. Germline V gene lookup returns CDR1 SGHNT and CDR2 YENEEA. The CDR3 covers 15 residues. DNA for the CDR3: TGTGCCAGCAGCCCCGGGACAGGACACACCGGGGAGCTGTTTTTT. Amino acid sequence: CASSPGTGHTGELFF.

This clone was detected only a few times. This chain uses TRBV19 with TRBJ2-7, with 9 bases identical to TRBD2. Per germline, CDR1 LNHDA and CDR2 SQIVND (reference sequence). The CDR3 sequence is 14 residues long. V trimming: 3 bases; J trimming: 3 bases; junction bases outside the gene matches: 3. In DNA, the CDR3 is TGTGCCAGTAGTATGGCTAGCGGGGTCTACGAGCAGTACTTC. It encodes CASSMASGVYEQYF.